A single sample is the source of the 26 T cell receptor beta chains below, sequenced in a study of spatial heterogeneity in lung cancer. MiXCR was run by TCRdb on the 5' RACE reads, yielding one entry per CDR3 protein. The profile shows about 36,000 distinct CDR3 sequences, around 6.9% of them singletons. The time point is: blood at routine non-recurrence follow-up after resection. The source material was PBMCs, sampled at follow-up. All receptors come from a male donor with early-stage non-small cell lung cancer.

Ten or more counts support this clonotype. V and J are TRBV12-3 or TRBV12-4 and TRBJ2-7; either TRBD1 or TRBD2 may fit D (5 bases each). V was pared by 6 bases and J by 1 base, with 13 bases between. The CDR3 contains 14 residues. Written as DNA, the CDR3 is TGTGCCAGCAGACTGGGACGGCGGTCCTACGAGCAGTACTTC. This translates into CASRLGRRSYEQYF.

This clonotype was observed at least ten times. The chain is built from TRBV7-8 and TRBJ2-3; 10 bases fit TRBD2. Per the germline V gene, CDR1 is SGHVS and CDR2 is FQNEAQ. Trimming cost V 5 bases and J 6 bases; bases outside gene matches: 11. The CDR3 is 16 amino acids. CDR3 region: CASSPALAGPGDTQYF. In DNA, the CDR3 is TGTGCCAGCAGCCCAGCACTAGCGGGGCCAGGGGATACGCAGTATTTT.

This clonotype was seen many times. The chain recombines TRBV10-1 with TRBJ2-6, with D maybe TRBD1 (5 bases). Germline V gives CDR1 WNHNN, CDR2 SYGVQD (reference sequence). The CDR3 totals 15 residues. Between the trimmed V and J ends, which lost 5 bases and 0 bases, there was a span of 8 bases. CDR3 loop: CASSPDSSGANVLTF. In nucleotides, the CDR3 is TGCGCCAGCAGTCCAGACAGCTCTGGGGCCAACGTCCTGACTTTC.

As concerns this clonotype: This may be a read error, as it is one base from a much larger clone. The genes are TRBV18 and TRBJ2-7, with D perhaps TRBD1 (6 bases). Germline V gives CDR1 KGHSH, CDR2 LQKENI. This CDR3 is 14 amino acids long. The CDR3 nucleotides read TGTGCCGGCTCACCGGCGCAGGGGACCCACGAGCAGTACTTC. Encoded protein: CAGSPAQGTHEQYF.

This clonotype was detected a few times. J is TRBJ2-6 and V is TRBV9, with D hard to call. Germline values: CDR1 SGDLS, CDR2 YYNGEE. V lost 5 bases to trimming and J lost 0 bases, with 3 bases between them. This CDR3 spans 13 amino acids. This CDR3 reads CASRRSGANVLTF. DNA for the CDR3: TGTGCCAGCAGACGCTCTGGGGCCAACGTCCTGACTTTC. Using reference TRBV9 and TRBJ2-6 for the parts outside the CDR3, the full variable domain is DSGVTQTPKHLITATGQRVTLRCSPRSGDLSVYWYQQSLDQGLQFLIQYYNGEERAKGNILERFSAQQFPDLHSELNLSSLELGDSALYFCASRRSGANVLTFGAGSRLTVL.

Ten or more counts support this clonotype. The chain joins TRBV28 to TRBJ1-2; 7 nucleotides agree with TRBD1. Germline values: CDR1 MDHEN, CDR2 SYDVKM. J was trimmed by 4 bases and V by 6 bases; bases with no gene match: 5. CDR3 length equals 13 residues. CDR3 sequence: CASSSTGIYGYTF. As DNA, the CDR3 is TGTGCCAGCAGCTCGACAGGGATCTATGGCTACACCTTC.

This clonotype occurred many times. The chain recombines TRBV25-1 with TRBJ2-5; the match to TRBD1 covers 8 bases. The V and J ends lost 0 bases and 4 bases, in that order; junction bases with no gene match: 1. The V gene's germline CDR1 is MGHDK and CDR2 SYGVNS. The CDR3 is 14 residues long. Written as DNA, the CDR3 is TGTGCCAGCAGTGAATATGACAGGGGAGAGACCCAGTACTTC. Translating gives CASSEYDRGETQYF.

A note on this clonotype: One junction end disagrees with the germline gene, perhaps due to a read error. The chain couples TRBV3-1 to TRBJ1-2, with D maybe TRBD1 (5 bases). Germline assignment: CDR1 LGHDT and CDR2 YNNKEL (reference sequence). There are 12 residues in the CDR3. The CDR3 DNA reads as TGTACCAGCAGCCAATCCGGGACCGACTACACCTTC. Residues: CTSSQSGTDYTF.

This clonotype was seen repeatedly, ten times or more. V usage is TRBV6-5 and J usage is TRBJ1-3; D is ambiguous. V lost 8 bases and J lost 4, with 15 bases in between. This CDR3 spans 14 amino acids. The V gene's germline CDR1 is MNHEY and CDR2 SVGAGI. This CDR3 reads CASGWGTNGNTIYF. The CDR3 DNA follows: TGTGCCAGCGGTTGGGGAACAAACGGAAACACCATATATTTT.

This clonotype was counted only a few times. The genes are TRBV9 and TRBJ2-5; TRBD2 agrees at 11 bases. Germline CDR1 and CDR2: SGDLS and YYNGEE. The length of the CDR3 is 15 residues. Trimming took 4 bases from V and 1 from J; bases not matched to a gene: 3. The CDR3: CASSTSGGLQETQYF. CDR3 coding DNA: TGTGCCAGCAGCACTAGCGGGGGCCTCCAAGAGACCCAGTACTTC.

This clonotype came up many times. This chain links TRBV7-9 with TRBJ2-6; D assignment may be TRBD1 or TRBD2 (6 bases each). V lost 5 bases and J lost 0, with 17 bases in between. The V gene's germline CDR1 is SEHNR and CDR2 FQNEAQ (reference sequence). The CDR3 spans 18 residues. The CDR3 nucleotides read TGTGCCAGCAGCGATCGGACGGGGGCTTACTCTGGGGCCAACGTCCTGACTTTC. Its protein is CASSDRTGAYSGANVLTF. Variable domain in full (rest from reference TRBV7-9 and TRBJ2-6): DTGVSQNPRHKITKRGQNVTFRCDPISEHNRLYWYRQTLGQGPEFLTYFQNEAQLEKSRLLSDRFSAERPKGSFSTLEIQRTEQGDSAMYLCASSDRTGAYSGANVLTFGAGSRLTVL.

The rearrangement joins TRBV12-3 or TRBV12-4 to TRBJ1-2; D unresolved. CDR3 length equals 14 residues. Trimming left V 1 base short and J 3 bases short, with 9 bases between. The CDR3 loop is CASSLDLSYYGYTF. The CDR3 DNA sequence: TGTGCCAGCAGTTTAGACCTCAGCTACTATGGCTACACCTTC.

This clonotype was seen many times. The chain recombines TRBV20-1 with TRBJ2-7, with TRBD1 matching over 8 bases. With 4 bases clipped from V and 3 bases from J, the junction kept 5 bases outside the gene matches. This CDR3 has 13 residues. Germline V lookup: CDR1 DFQATT, CDR2 SNEGSKA (reference sequence). Written as DNA, the CDR3 is TGCAGTGCTATCAGGACAGGGCTCTACGAGCAGTACTTC. Residues: CSAIRTGLYEQYF.

The sample holds many counts of this clonotype. This sequence joins TRBV29-1 and TRBJ2-1; 9 positions match TRBD1. The germline V gene encodes CDR1 SQVTM and CDR2 ANQGSEA. The CDR3 has 14 amino acids. V dropped 7 bases and J dropped 3; count of bases not matched to a gene: 7. CDR3 DNA sequence: TGCAGCGCTTCCGGGACAGGGAACTACAATGAGCAGTTCTTC. Protein product: CSASGTGNYNEQFF.

At least ten counts were recorded for this clonotype. This chain connects TRBV7-9 to TRBJ2-3; 8 bases agree with TRBD1. Germline trimming cut 2 bases from V and 2 bases from J; bases unmatched to any gene: 6. Germline values: CDR1 SEHNR, CDR2 FQNEAQ (reference sequence). The CDR3 length is 16 residues. The CDR3 sequence is CASSLLQQGVTDTQYF. The CDR3 DNA reads as TGTGCCAGCAGCTTACTCCAACAGGGGGTCACAGATACGCAGTATTTT.

This clonotype came up many times. The rearrangement joins TRBV5-1 to TRBJ1-2; no clear D. V dropped 4 bases and J dropped 4 bases, with 8 bases sitting between them. The CDR3 covers 12 residues. The germline V gene has CDR1 SGHRS and CDR2 YFSETQ. The CDR3 loop is CASSQDVYGYTF. CDR3 sequence (DNA): TGCGCCAGCAGCCAGGACGTCTATGGCTACACCTTC.

This clonotype has only a few counts. This chain connects TRBV2 to TRBJ1-1, with D maybe TRBD1 (5 bases). Trimming removed 8 bases at V and 6 bases at J, with 10 bases between. Germline lookup yields CDR1 SNHLY and CDR2 FYNNEI. The CDR3 spans 11 residues. CDR3 amino acids: CASYLGAEAFF. The CDR3 nucleotides are TGTGCCAGCTATTTGGGGGCTGAAGCTTTCTTT.

In this sample, this clonotype turned up many times. The J gene is TRBJ2-1, the V gene TRBV5-1, with 8 bases fitting TRBD1. CDR3 length equals 13 residues. The V gene end was trimmed by 1 base and the J gene end by 7 bases; junction bases not matched to a gene: 1. Germline V gene lookup returns CDR1 SGHRS and CDR2 YFSETQ. The CDR3 region is CASSLRTGNEQFF. The DNA of the CDR3 is TGCGCCAGCAGCTTGAGGACAGGGAATGAGCAGTTCTTC.

This clonotype has ten or more counts. The chain carries TRBV27 and TRBJ2-7; TRBD1 agrees at 8 bases. Per germline, CDR1 MNHEY and CDR2 SMNVEV (reference sequence). This CDR3 region has 14 residues. Losses at the gene ends were 5 bases for V and 1 base for J; bases not matched to a gene: 4. Written as DNA, the CDR3 is TGTGCCAGCAGTCGACAGGGGAAGTCCTACGAGCAGTACTTC. Translated: CASSRQGKSYEQYF.

This clonotype was seen ten or more times. The chain employs TRBV10-3 and TRBJ2-7; the D is unclear. Germline V gives CDR1 ENHRY, CDR2 SYGVKD. The CDR3 runs to 15 residues. The V and J ends lost 0 bases and 2 bases respectively, with 11 bases between them. CDR3 loop: CAISESLGPTYEQYF. The CDR3 nucleotides read TGTGCCATCAGTGAGTCCCTGGGCCCCACCTACGAGCAGTACTTC.

This clonotype has a count of ten or more. The rearrangement joins TRBV5-1 to TRBJ1-2; D remains ambiguous. Trimming stripped 3 bases from V and 4 bases from J, with 22 bases between. In germline, CDR1 is SGHRS, CDR2 YFSETQ. This CDR3 comprises 17 residues. Written as DNA, the CDR3 is TGCGCCAGCAGCTCGGACGGAGAGCGGAGAGGCATCTATGGCTACACCTTC. Translation gives CASSSDGERRGIYGYTF.

Regarding this clonotype: This may be a read error, as it is one base from a much larger clone. J is TRBJ2-7 and V is TRBV20-1; 13 bases map to TRBD2. V shed 3 bases, J shed 6 bases, and the junction held 5 bases outside the gene matches. Germline values: CDR1 DFQATT, CDR2 SNEGSKA (reference sequence). This CDR3 spans 14 amino acids. In nucleotides, the CDR3 is TGCAGTGCTAGGTTGACTAGCGGGGGGACCGAGCAGTACTTC. Its protein is CSARLTSGGTEQYF.

This clonotype has a count of ten or more. V and J are TRBV13 and TRBJ2-5, with TRBD2 matching 8 bases. Germline CDR1 PRHDT, CDR2 FYEKMQ (reference sequence). J was trimmed by 5 bases and V by 2 bases; bases with no gene match: 1. The CDR3 loop spans 13 amino acids. The CDR3 nucleotides read TGTGCCAGCAGCTTAATAGCGGGGGAGACCCAGTACTTC. Translated: CASSLIAGETQYF.

This clonotype was recorded at least ten times. At one end, the junction sequence differs from germline, possibly due to a read error. The rearrangement links TRBV7-6 to TRBJ1-2; D is uncertain. The CDR3 length is 14 residues. Germline V gene sequence: CDR1 SGHVS, CDR2 FNYEAQ. CDR3 nucleotides: TGTGCCAGCAGCCCATCCTTGGACCACTATGGCTACACTTTC. It yields the protein CASSPSLDHYGYTF.

As regards this clonotype: A read error may be the cause here, since a much bigger clone is one base away. The chain is built from TRBV5-8 and TRBJ2-2; possibly TRBD2 for D (6 bases). CDR1 is SGHTS, CDR2 YDEGEE, per germline. The CDR3 consists of 18 residues. DNA of the CDR3: TGTGTCAGCAGCTTGAATTTGATGCCAGCGGGTGAAACCGGGGAGCTGTTTTTT. It encodes CVSSLNLMPAGETGELFF. The complete variable domain, with remaining parts taken from reference TRBV5-8 and TRBJ2-2, reads EAGVTQSPTHLIKTRGQQATLRCSPISGHTSVYWYQQALGLGLQFLLWYDEGEERNRGNFPPRFSGRQFPNYSSELNVNALELEDSALYLCVSSLNLMPAGETGELFFGEGSRLTVL.

There are many counts of this clonotype. The chain employs TRBV30 and TRBJ1-1, with a weak D call TRBD1 (5 bases). CDR1 GTSNPN and CDR2 SVGIG come from the germline V gene (reference sequence). This CDR3 spans 17 amino acids. V lost 3 bases and J 0 bases, leaving 20 bases between the germline ends. The CDR3 bases are TGTGCCTGGAGAAGCAGGGACTCATTTTTCATGAACACTGAAGCTTTCTTT. Translation: CAWRSRDSFFMNTEAFF. The entire variable domain, with the rest obtained from reference TRBV30 and TRBJ1-1, is as follows: SQTIHQWPATLVQPVGSPLSLECTVEGTSNPNLYWYRQAAGRGLQLLFYSVGIGQISSEVPQNLSASRPQDRQFILSSKKLLLSDSGFYLCAWRSRDSFFMNTEAFFGQGTRLTVV.